The T cell receptor beta chain described here comes from a study of T cell clusters in autoimmune cytopenias. General study results and limits: Compared with active autoimmune hepatitis patients, healthy donors showed approximately 2.7-fold more exclusive TRB clusters.

Tens of thousands of genome equivalents of blood DNA were amplified for TRB. CDR3 length: 15 residues. Looked up from germline, CDR1 is SQVTM and CDR2 is ANQGSEA. With regard to this clonotype: Its antigen is unidentified.

TRB rearrangements were amplified by touch-down multiplex PCR with mixed TRB-A/B primers. TCRdb derives one entry per CDR3 protein from the multiplex PCR reads, leaving out DNA. The specimen's table records 8,000 to 9,500 distinct CDR3 sequences. This sequence originates from a human donor with an autoimmune cytopenia or autoimmune hepatitis (not recorded which). The sample consisted of peripheral blood. V gene TRBV29-1 combines with J gene TRBJ1-2; TCRdb's D call of TRBD1 is untestable without DNA. The CDR3 is CSAGGTGGYPNGYTF.